The 8 T cell receptor beta chains listed next were all sequenced from one sample in a study of T cell responses to AZD1222 COVID-19 vaccine. Here immunoSEQ multiplex PCR was the method, and the copy in TCRdb shows in-frame clones only, minus some. This repertoire shows approximately 82,000 clones, 80% to 95% found once; its top ten account for 3.1%. Sequenced here: peripheral blood, sampled 28 days after the second AZD1222 dose. These receptors were obtained from an adult who received the AZD1222 COVID-19 vaccine.

J is TRBJ1-1 and V is TRBV29-1; possibly TRBD1 for D (5 bases). V was clipped by 7 bases and J by 1 base, with 13 bases between them. This CDR3 has 13 amino acids. Germline-derived CDR1 and CDR2 are SQVTM and ANQGSEA. The chain's CDR3 is CSAERTSNTEAFF. As DNA, the CDR3 is TGCAGCGCCGAACGGACATCGAACACTGAAGCTTTCTTT.

Here the CDR3 DNA reads TGTGCCAGCAGCCAACGTAGACAGGGGTTACAAGAGACCCAGTACTTC. Translation gives CASSQRRQGLQETQYF. The rearrangement uses TRBV3-1 (or the pseudogene TRBV3-2) and TRBJ2-5, with TRBD1 identical over 8 bases. This CDR3 has 16 amino acids. CDR1 and CDR2 (germline): LGHDT, YNNKEL (reference sequence). The trim removed 2 bases at V and 2 bases at J, leaving 7 bases unmatched.

J is TRBJ2-5 and V is TRBV7-9, with D hard to call. Trimming took 0 bases from V and 5 from J, leaving 13 bases between them. CDR1 and CDR2 (germline): SEHNR, FQNEAQ (reference sequence). CDR3 size: 15 residues. The CDR3 loop is CASSLARPLGETQYF. The CDR3 nucleotides are TGTGCCAGCAGCTTAGCGAGACCCCTAGGGGAGACCCAGTACTTC.

The sample holds one count of this clone. V usage is TRBV10-3 and J usage is TRBJ1-3; D gene uncertain. The V end was cut by 0 bases, the J end by 2 bases, with 11 bases between. The CDR3 is made up of 16 amino acids. Germline CDR1 reads ENHRY; CDR2 reads SYGVKD. The CDR3 DNA reads as TGTGCCATCAGTGAGTCGACGGGGAGGGCTGGAAACACCATATATTTT. Amino acid sequence: CAISESTGRAGNTIYF.

J is TRBJ1-5 and V is TRBV7-9; D gene unclear. This CDR3 has 16 amino acids. Trimming shortened V by 1 base and J by 0 bases, and 10 bases separated the two germline ends. Germline V CDR1 and CDR2: SEHNR, FQNEAQ (reference sequence). CDR3 DNA: TGTGCCAGCAGCTTAGAGTACGGATATAGCAATCAGCCCCAGCATTTT. This translates into CASSLEYGYSNQPQHF.

The chain is built from TRBV2 and TRBJ2-4, with D perhaps matching TRBD2 (5 bases). Germline V gives CDR1 SNHLY, CDR2 FYNNEI. This CDR3 is 15 amino acids long. Trimming pared 4 bases from V and 1 base from J, leaving 11 bases between. This CDR3 is CASSALELAKNIQYF. The CDR3 nucleotides are TGTGCCAGCAGTGCACTAGAATTGGCCAAAAACATTCAGTACTTC.

DNA for the CDR3: TGTGCCAGCAGCTTAGTACGGCCACCCCTCCACTTT. Translated, it gives CASSLVRPPLHF. The chain is built from TRBV7-8 and TRBJ1-6, with D unresolved. This CDR3 is 12 amino acids long. CDR1 is SGHVS, CDR2 FQNEAQ, per germline. V lost 1 base to trimming and J lost 11 bases, with 6 bases between them.

The V gene is TRBV7-9, the J gene TRBJ2-3; either TRBD1 or TRBD2 may supply D (6 bases each). The CDR3 length is 15 residues. V dropped 2 bases and J dropped 0 bases, with 9 bases sitting between them. Germline V gene data show CDR1 as SEHNR and CDR2 as FQNEAQ (reference sequence). The CDR3 protein is CASSLRGRSTDTQYF. CDR3 bases: TGTGCCAGCAGCTTACGGGGGCGGAGCACAGATACGCAGTATTTT.